These T cell receptor beta chains were read from a single sample in a study of CD4 T cells in relation to SARS-CoV-2 and coronaviruses. The protocol was immunoSEQ multiplex PCR, while the TCRdb copy is restricted to in-frame clones and leaves out a portion. The profile covers approximately 25,000 clones, with less than 75% appearing a single time and 18% taken by the ten largest. No antigen is known for these receptors. The sequenced sample was CD4+ T cells from PBMCs, cultured in vitro. Receptors originate from a human donor in good health. CDR3s include the opening cysteine and the closing phenylalanine or tryptophan. Fields, in order: D gene, clone size, V gene, J gene, CDR3 protein, CDR3 DNA. A D gene is named only where the DNA matches it firmly. Size tells how often a clone was seen (once, few, many) or the class of an expanded clone, and some rows leave it out.

TRBD1	.	TRBV11-2	TRBJ1-6	CASSLDPGGALNSPLHF	TGTGCCAGCAGCTTAGATCCAGGGGGCGCCCTCAATTCACCCCTCCACTTT
.	.	TRBV24-1	TRBJ1-5	CATSDSSGFNQPQHF	TGTGCCACCAGTGATTCTTCGGGGTTCAATCAGCCCCAGCATTTT
.	.	TRBV3-1/TRBV3-2	TRBJ2-1	CASSNKGISSYNEQFF	TGTGCCAGCAGTAATAAAGGGATTAGCTCCTACAATGAGCAGTTCTTC
.	.	TRBV5-1	TRBJ2-2	CASSHSDALGTGELFF	TGCGCCAGCAGCCATAGCGATGCCCTGGGGACCGGGGAGCTGTTTTTT
.	few	TRBV19	TRBJ1-5	CASGWAQHF	TGTGCCAGCGGGTGGGCCCAGCATTTT
.	.	TRBV18	TRBJ1-2	CASSPLREAGQNYGYTF	TGTGCCAGCTCACCACTCCGGGAAGCTGGACAGAACTATGGCTACACCTTC
.	few	TRBV4-1	TRBJ2-3	CASSPLAGSTFTDTQYF	TGCGCCAGCAGCCCCCTGGCGGGGTCCACCTTCACAGATACGCAGTATTTT
TRBD1	.	TRBV4-2	TRBJ1-4	CASSQGTDRYNEKLFF	TGTGCCAGCAGCCAAGGGACGGACAGGTATAATGAAAAACTGTTTTTT
.	few	TRBV19	TRBJ2-2	CASSIGRLQNTGELFF	TGTGCCAGTAGTATCGGGAGACTCCAGAACACCGGGGAGCTGTTTTTT
.	.	TRBV5-6	TRBJ1-4	CASSFRDGNEKLFF	TGTGCCAGCAGCTTCCGGGACGGGAATGAAAAACTGTTTTTT
.	.	TRBV2	TRBJ2-7	CASSGRPPYEQYF	TGTGCCAGCAGTGGGAGACCCCCCTACGAGCAGTACTTC
.	.	TRBV6-2/TRBV6-3	TRBJ2-3	CASSWARGRDTQYF	TGTGCCAGCAGTTGGGCACGGGGGAGAGATACGCAGTATTTT